This T cell receptor beta chain was captured in a study of shared clonotypes between healthy human individuals. Study-wide results and caveats: Depth was large, yet rarefaction showed that sorted-subset sequencing was incomplete. Some naive CD4 clonotypes, 4.5% to 5.5%, turned up in common across a handful of donors. The study found lower generation probabilities in non-shared clonotypes than in those shared by all four donors.

Donors comprised healthy HIV-negative adults lacking recent acute infections or vaccinations. To note about this clone: Its antigen is as yet unknown.

Libraries were prepared by immunoSEQ multiplex PCR; TCRdb keeps only in-frame clonotypes and omits some of them. The sample yields around 300,000 clones, 87% seen once. Germline loops: CDR1 ENHRY, CDR2 SYGVKD. With 0 bases clipped from V and 8 bases from J, the junction kept 6 bases outside the gene matches. CDR3 length: 15 amino acids. The receptor's source is a man aged 18 to 30 in good health. Material: memory CD8+ T cells sorted from blood. Subset denoted: CD45RO+ cells pooled with CCR7-negative TemRA cells. This chain joins TRBV10-3 and TRBJ2-1; 8 bases fit TRBD2. CDR3: CAISESVAGPYEQFF. The CDR3 DNA reads as TGTGCCATCAGTGAGTCGGTAGCGGGACCCTATGAGCAGTTCTTC.